The TCR beta chain under discussion was sequenced for a study of Graves' ophthalmopathy and Graves' hyperthyroidism. Study summary: At the time of initial diagnosis and before any treatment, peripheral blood was collected.

Using RNA transcripts, the TCR beta CDR3 regions were amplified. An initial RT-PCR round employing HTBI primers preceded a second-round multiplex PCR. Using its own MiXCR run on the multiplex PCR reads, TCRdb lists one record per CDR3 protein. The sample includes some 520,000 distinct CDR3 sequences, 14% of them seen just once. The CDR3 sequence is 13 residues long. CDR1 and CDR2 from the germline V gene are SEHNR and FQNEAQ (reference sequence). The V end lost 5 bases, the J end lost 9 bases, and 17 bases lay between the germline ends. About this clonotype: Antigen: not known.

Findings and limits, study-wide: Most thyroid-expanded clonotypes exceeding 0.001 frequency were also found in blood. With a specificity of around 76% and a sensitivity of 60% to 71%, the model predicted ophthalmopathy progression.

The TCR sequence derives from a young woman with Graves' ophthalmopathy. The gene calls are TRBV7-9 and TRBJ2-7; D is possibly TRBD2 (7 bases). The sample taken for sequencing was blood. As DNA, the CDR3 is TGTGCCAGCAGCGCCCGGGGGGCCGCCGGGCAGTACTTC. This sequence encodes CASSARGAAGQYF.